Listed below are T cell receptor beta chains from one sample, sequenced in a study of T cells expressing NK-cell markers. TCRdb reanalyzed the 5' RACE reads and collapses them to one entry per CDR3 protein, without DNA. The listing contains 400,000 to 500,000 distinct CDR3 sequences. Sequenced sample: blood T cells: a sorted CD56 or NKG2C T cell subset, CD4+ or CD8+ T cells, or bulk PBMC T cells (not recorded which). All receptors derive from a woman between 18 and 70 years old in good health. Each CDR3 is given with its conserved first and last residue.

V	J	CDR3
TRBV7-9	TRBJ2-5	CASSSPPLAGGGETQYF
TRBV5-1	TRBJ2-1	CASSPSRTYNEQFF
TRBV7-2	TRBJ1-2	CASSWSQHLYGYTF
TRBV7-3	TRBJ2-3	CASSHGLAKTDTQYF
TRBV27	TRBJ2-7	CASSSRVRYEQYF
TRBV20-1	TRBJ2-3	CSATGTSGGAESDTQYF
TRBV5-1	TRBJ1-5	CASSLEGVGQPQHF
TRBV6-2/TRBV6-3	TRBJ1-1	CASSTPIHPEAFF
TRBV6-6	TRBJ1-4	CAPSVNEKLFF
TRBV29-1	TRBJ1-2	CSVSGSHYGYTF
TRBV5-1	TRBJ2-5	CASSRTPITSQETQYF
TRBV24-1	TRBJ2-1	CATSDLASGRLDEQFF
TRBV7-8	TRBJ2-7	CASSLEAGGNYEQYF
TRBV4-3	TRBJ2-2	CASSLEVGTGELFF
TRBV5-8	TRBJ2-3	CASSFLRDHTDTQYF
TRBV7-2	TRBJ1-6	CASSAGLTDSPLHF
TRBV5-1	TRBJ1-1	CASSPRTGYTNTEAFF
TRBV27	TRBJ1-5	CASSLYGTGEYQPQHF
TRBV18	TRBJ2-5	CASSPSDRSYFQETQYF
TRBV27	TRBJ1-1	CASSLGAGRGNTEAFF
TRBV5-1	TRBJ2-1	CASSLDGLAGEFLNEQFF
TRBV2	TRBJ1-3	CASRQGPGNTIYF
TRBV27	TRBJ2-1	CASRPLGLANYNEQFF
TRBV20-1	TRBJ2-2	CSARPDRGDTGELFF